The 14 T cell receptor beta chains given below trace back to one sample, sequenced in a study of Ad26.COV2.S vaccination and SARS-CoV-2 variants. The table came from immunoSEQ multiplex PCR; TCRdb's copy has only in-frame clones and leaves some out. The profile covers hundreds of thousands of clones, with around 87% appearing a single time and over 2.5% taken by the ten largest. The treatment denotes: around 19 received Ad26.COV2.S at low or high dose, single or two shots; 5 received placebo; per-sample allocation not given. Sampling was performed 63 days after the first vaccine or placebo injection. This sample comprised peripheral blood, obtained in a trial of Ad26.COV2.S vaccine versus placebo. These receptors originate from a person aged 18-60 years who received the Ad26.COV2.S COVID-19 vaccine or a placebo.

The CDR3 nucleotides are TGTGCCAGCAGTGAGCAGCGGGCTTCCTACAATGAGCAGTTCTTC. Translating it yields CASSEQRASYNEQFF. The V and J genes are TRBV6-1 and TRBJ2-1; tentatively, D is TRBD2 (6 bases). The germline CDR1 and CDR2 sequences are MNHNS and SASEGT. CDR3 length equals 15 residues. Trimming cost V 3 bases and J 1 base, with 10 bases left between them.

The CDR3 spells CSASSGLSYNEQFF. In DNA form, the CDR3 reads TGCAGTGCTAGTTCGGGACTATCCTACAATGAGCAGTTCTTC. The chain recombines TRBV20-1 with TRBJ2-1; TRBD2 aligns across 7 bases. V trimming: 3 bases; J trimming: 1 base; junction bases outside the gene matches: 3. The germline gives CDR1 DFQATT, CDR2 SNEGSKA (reference sequence). The CDR3 extends over 14 amino acids.

The chain has TRBV7-2 and TRBJ2-3; 14 bases fit TRBD2. Per the germline V gene, CDR1 is SGHTA and CDR2 is FQGNSA. Trimming took 5 bases from V and 6 from J; bases not matched to a gene: 7. This CDR3 region has 16 residues. The CDR3 nucleotides read TGTGCCAGCAGCACCCGACTAGCGGGAGGGCATGATACGCAGTATTTT. Translated, it gives CASSTRLAGGHDTQYF.

The gene calls are TRBV5-6 and TRBJ2-3, with D maybe TRBD1 (6 bases). The CDR3 extends over 15 amino acids. The germline V and J ends were trimmed by 5 bases and 0 bases, with 13 bases remaining between them. CDR1 and CDR2 from the germline V gene are SGHDT and YYEEEE. CDR3 sequence: CASSSGTSSTDTQYF. The DNA for the CDR3 is TGTGCCAGCAGTTCCGGGACATCTAGCACAGATACGCAGTATTTT.

V usage is TRBV27 and J usage is TRBJ2-7; TRBD2 matches 7 bases. The CDR3 loop spans 12 amino acids. J was trimmed by 7 bases and V by 2 bases; bases with no gene match: 2. Germline CDR1 reads MNHEY; CDR2 reads SMNVEV (reference sequence). CDR3 nucleotide sequence: TGTGCCAGCAGTTTAATGGGGGGGGAGCAGTACTTC. Amino acid sequence: CASSLMGGEQYF.

The V and J genes are TRBV30 and TRBJ1-1; 7 nucleotides match TRBD1. The ends lost 0 bases at V and 0 bases at J; junction bases unmatched: 4. Germline CDR1 is GTSNPN and CDR2 is SVGIG (reference sequence). The CDR3 is made up of 15 amino acids. CDR3 DNA sequence: TGTGCCTGGAGTGTAACCGGGACAGTGAACACTGAAGCTTTCTTT. Translation gives CAWSVTGTVNTEAFF. The full variable domain, rest sourced from reference TRBV30 and TRBJ1-1, is SQTIHQWPATLVQPVGSPLSLECTVEGTSNPNLYWYRQAAGRGLQLLFYSVGIGQISSEVPQNLSASRPQDRQFILSSKKLLLSDSGFYLCAWSVTGTVNTEAFFGQGTRLTVV.

CDR3 nucleotide sequence: TGTGCCAGCAGTCAAATCTGGGATACGCAGTATTTT. Translated, it gives CASSQIWDTQYF. This chain joins TRBV6-5 and TRBJ2-3; D ambiguous. V was pared by 5 bases and J by 6 bases, with 9 bases between. The CDR3 loop spans 12 amino acids. Germline CDR1 is MNHEY and CDR2 is SVGAGI.

V gene TRBV6-5 combines with J gene TRBJ1-1, with D possibly TRBD1 on 5 matching bases. Germline CDR1 MNHEY, CDR2 SVGAGI. This CDR3 is built from 15 residues. V lost 7 bases and J 4 bases, leaving 19 bases between the germline ends. CDR3 protein: CASTVQGGLSTEAFF. In DNA, the CDR3 is TGTGCCAGCACTGTGCAGGGTGGGCTGAGCACTGAAGCTTTCTTT.

The rearrangement joins TRBV7-9 to TRBJ2-1, with D perhaps matching TRBD1 or TRBD2 (6 bases each). Trimming shortened V by 7 bases and J by 7 bases, and 17 bases separated the two germline ends. CDR3 size: 14 residues. From germline, CDR1 is SEHNR and CDR2 FQNEAQ (reference sequence). The CDR3 protein is CASTLGGTGNEQFF. The CDR3 nucleotides are TGTGCCAGCACCCTAGGGGGGACGGGGAATGAGCAGTTCTTC.

The genes are TRBV5-5 and TRBJ2-7; 8 bases match TRBD1. With V trimmed by 4 bases and J by 0 bases, 9 bases remained unmatched. Germline CDR1 SGHKS, CDR2 YYEKEE (reference sequence). CDR3 length: 16 residues. CDR3 coding DNA: TGTGCCAGCAGCCTTAGACCAGGGGGCACCTCCTACGAGCAGTACTTC. Protein sequence: CASSLRPGGTSYEQYF.

The genes are TRBV18 and TRBJ2-1; D could derive from TRBD1 or TRBD2 (5 bases each). Germline V gives CDR1 KGHSH, CDR2 LQKENI. V lost 1 base, J lost 5 bases, and 18 bases lay in between. The CDR3 has 17 residues. The CDR3, as DNA: TGTGCCAGCTCACCACGAGGGGCTAGGACCCGAGACAATGAGCAGTTCTTC. Its translation: CASSPRGARTRDNEQFF. Together with reference TRBV18 and TRBJ2-1, the CDR3 gives the full variable domain: NAGVMQNPRHLVRRRGQEARLRCSPMKGHSHVYWYRQLPEEGLKFMVYLQKENIIDESGMPKERFSAEFPKEGPSILRIQQVVRGDSAAYFCASSPRGARTRDNEQFFGPGTRLTVL.

V is TRBV25-1 and J is TRBJ1-2; 7 bases fit TRBD1. This CDR3 region has 13 residues. V dropped 4 bases and J dropped 2; count of bases not matched to a gene: 1. Germline CDR1 and CDR2: MGHDK and SYGVNS. For the CDR3, the DNA is TGTGCCAGCAGTGTGGGACAGAACTATGGCTACACCTTC. Protein product: CASSVGQNYGYTF.

The J gene is TRBJ2-3, the V gene TRBV2, with TRBD2 identical over 12 bases. Germline V gene data show CDR1 as SNHLY and CDR2 as FYNNEI. The ends lost 8 bases at V and 7 bases at J; junction bases unmatched: 10. This CDR3 is 15 amino acids long. CDR3 in amino acids: CASGASGRGTHTQYF. The CDR3, as DNA: TGTGCCAGCGGGGCTAGCGGGAGGGGAACGCATACGCAGTATTTT.

The V call is TRBV11-3, the J call TRBJ2-1, with D perhaps given as TRBD1 or TRBD2 (6 bases each). Looked up from germline, CDR1 is SGHNT and CDR2 is YENEEA. V was pared by 1 base and J by 5 bases, with 18 bases between. This CDR3 is built from 17 residues. CDR3 sequence: CASSLAEGRGHDNEQFF. In DNA, the CDR3 is TGTGCCAGCAGCTTAGCTGAAGGTCGGGGGCATGACAATGAGCAGTTCTTC.